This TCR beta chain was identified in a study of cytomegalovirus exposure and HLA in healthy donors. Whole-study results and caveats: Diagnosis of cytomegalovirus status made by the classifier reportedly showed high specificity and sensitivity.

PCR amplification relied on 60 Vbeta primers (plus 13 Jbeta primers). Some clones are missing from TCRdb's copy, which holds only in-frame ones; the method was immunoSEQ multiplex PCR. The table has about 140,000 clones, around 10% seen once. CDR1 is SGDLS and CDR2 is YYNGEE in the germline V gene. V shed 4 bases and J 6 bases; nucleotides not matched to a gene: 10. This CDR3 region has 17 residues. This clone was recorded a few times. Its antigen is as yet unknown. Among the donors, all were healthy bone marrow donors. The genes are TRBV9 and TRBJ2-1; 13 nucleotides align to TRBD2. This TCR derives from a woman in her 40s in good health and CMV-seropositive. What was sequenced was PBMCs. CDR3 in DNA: TGTGCCAGCAGCCCTCAACTAGCGGGGGGGCCAATCAATGAGCAGTTCTTC. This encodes CASSPQLAGGPINEQFF.